One and the same sample provided the 30 T cell receptor beta chains below, sequenced in a study of cytomegalovirus exposure and HLA in healthy donors. Profiling relied on immunoSEQ multiplex PCR, and the TCRdb table lists in-frame clones only, not all of them. The sample holds fewer than 200,000 clones, roughly nine tenths seen once. The sample taken for sequencing was PBMCs. These receptors originate from a woman aged 25-40 years in good health and CMV-seronegative.

The J gene is TRBJ1-1, the V gene TRBV5-4, with D uncertain. The CDR3 covers 16 residues. Germline CDR1 reads SGHNT; CDR2 reads YYREEE (reference sequence). Trimming left V 0 bases short and J 12 bases short, with 24 bases between. Here the CDR3 reads CASSLGGFRLPGESFF. Written as DNA, the CDR3 is TGTGCCAGCAGCTTGGGGGGATTTCGCCTACCGGGTGAGTCTTTCTTT.

The V call is TRBV2, the J call TRBJ2-7; D remains unclear. The CDR3 is 14 amino acids. Trimming shortened V by 4 bases and J by 0 bases, and 10 bases separated the two germline ends. Germline assignment: CDR1 SNHLY and CDR2 FYNNEI. The CDR3 DNA sequence: TGTGCCAGCAGTGGTAGCTGGAACTCCTACGAGCAGTACTTC. It encodes CASSGSWNSYEQYF.

The chain links TRBV5-4 to TRBJ1-1; possible D gene TRBD1, 5 bases. This CDR3 comprises 13 residues. CDR1 is SGHNT, CDR2 YYREEE, per germline (reference sequence). V lost 5 bases and J lost 10, with 18 bases in between. CDR3 sequence (DNA): TGTGCCAGCAGTGCCGGGACCGCCGTGGGAGCTTTCTTT. Translating gives CASSAGTAVGAFF.

The chain links TRBV4-1 to TRBJ1-1; tentatively, D is TRBD1 (5 bases). Germline V gene sequence: CDR1 MGHRA, CDR2 YSYEKL. V was cut by 5 bases and J by 4 bases, with 14 bases left in between. This CDR3 comprises 14 residues. The CDR3 loop is CASSSPTAGTEAFF. The CDR3 DNA reads as TGCGCCAGCAGCTCCCCGACAGCTGGCACTGAAGCTTTCTTT.

The V call is TRBV27, the J call TRBJ1-2; tentatively, D is TRBD1 (5 bases). V was trimmed by 5 bases and J by 8 bases, leaving 21 bases between them. This CDR3 has 15 residues. In germline, CDR1 is MNHEY, CDR2 SMNVEV (reference sequence). This CDR3 is CASSPPGQTESGYTF. The CDR3 DNA reads as TGTGCCAGCAGTCCACCAGGACAAACAGAATCGGGCTACACCTTC.

This rearrangement joins TRBV5-6 to TRBJ2-1; 7 bases map to TRBD2. V shed 4 bases and J 7 bases; nucleotides not matched to a gene: 11. Looked up from germline, CDR1 is SGHDT and CDR2 is YYEEEE. CDR3 length: 15 amino acids. CDR3 nucleotides: TGTGCCAGCAGCCTGGGACTAACTGGAGTAAATGAGCAGTTCTTC. It codes for CASSLGLTGVNEQFF. Combining the CDR3 with reference TRBV5-6 and TRBJ2-1 gives the whole variable domain DAGVTQSPTHLIKTRGQQVTLRCSPKSGHDTVSWYQQALGQGPQFIFQYYEEEERQRGNFPDRFSGHQFPNYSSELNVNALLLGDSALYLCASSLGLTGVNEQFFGPGTRLTVL.

This clone was seen a single time. This chain links TRBV9 with TRBJ2-7; TRBD1 might be the D (6 bases). Germline lookup yields CDR1 SGDLS and CDR2 YYNGEE. The length of the CDR3 is 15 residues. Trimming pared 3 bases from V and 2 bases from J, leaving 15 bases between. Here the CDR3 reads CASSATDRPPYEQYF. CDR3 nucleotide sequence: TGTGCCAGCAGCGCCACAGACAGGCCTCCCTACGAGCAGTACTTC.

The DNA for the CDR3 is TGTGCCAGCAGTCCGGAAGGACAGGGAGGTGAAAAACTGTTTTTT. This translates into CASSPEGQGGEKLFF. This chain links TRBV25-1 with TRBJ1-4, with TRBD1 matching 8 bases. The CDR3 has 15 amino acids. V was pared by 5 bases and J by 7 bases, with 9 bases of the junction left unmatched. Looked up from germline, CDR1 is MGHDK and CDR2 is SYGVNS.

This clone was seen only once. The rearrangement uses TRBV5-1 and TRBJ1-6; the D gene is possibly TRBD1 (5 bases). This CDR3 has 14 amino acids. CDR1 SGHRS and CDR2 YFSETQ come from the germline V gene. Trimming shortened V by 4 bases and J by 7 bases, and 12 bases separated the two germline ends. CDR3: CASSTGTINSPLHF. Written as DNA, the CDR3 is TGCGCCAGCAGCACCGGGACGATAAATTCACCCCTCCACTTT.

The J gene is TRBJ2-7, the V gene TRBV18, with 10 bases fitting TRBD1. Germline V gene data show CDR1 as KGHSH and CDR2 as LQKENI. Trimming removed 3 bases from V and 5 bases from J; junction bases left unmatched: 7. CDR3 length: 15 residues. In DNA, the CDR3 is TGTGCCAGCTCACCCCTGGGACAGGGGTTACACGAGCAGTACTTC. Translated: CASSPLGQGLHEQYF.

This chain uses TRBV7-3 with TRBJ2-7, with 10 positions matching TRBD2. Germline-derived CDR1 and CDR2 are SGHTA and FQGTGA. Losses at the gene ends were 5 bases for V and 5 bases for J; bases not matched to a gene: 15. This CDR3 comprises 17 residues. The CDR3 coding sequence is TGTGCCAGCAGCCCTACCCCACCTAGCGGGAGACCCAACGAGCAGTACTTC. Amino acid sequence: CASSPTPPSGRPNEQYF.

The gene calls are TRBV7-6 and TRBJ2-7; 10 nucleotides match TRBD1. The CDR3 length is 16 residues. V lost 4 bases and J lost 5; bases outside the gene matches: 11. Germline assignment: CDR1 SGHVS and CDR2 FNYEAQ. Here the CDR3 reads CASSSRVTGGNNEQYF. Here the CDR3 DNA reads TGTGCCAGCAGCTCTAGGGTGACAGGGGGCAACAACGAGCAGTACTTC.

The genes are TRBV27 and TRBJ2-3; D possibly corresponds to TRBD2 (5 bases). This CDR3 has 14 amino acids. The germline V and J ends were trimmed by 6 bases and 5 bases, with 15 bases remaining between them. CDR1 and CDR2 from the germline V gene are MNHEY and SMNVEV (reference sequence). CDR3 in DNA: TGTGCCAGCAGCTTAGTGGGAGTTGGAGATACGCAGTATTTT. Protein sequence: CASSLVGVGDTQYF.

This clone was recorded many times. This chain links TRBV7-2 with TRBJ1-4; D is possibly TRBD1 (6 bases). This CDR3 comprises 15 residues. CDR1 is SGHTA, CDR2 FQGNSA, per germline. Between the trimmed V and J ends, which lost 1 base and 7 bases, there was a span of 13 bases. CDR3 DNA: TGTGCCAGCAGCTTAGTGGGGGGACACGGTGAAAAACTGTTTTTT. Translating gives CASSLVGGHGEKLFF.

A single count supports this clone. The V and J genes are TRBV27 and TRBJ2-1; 9 positions match TRBD2. V lost 5 bases and J lost 4; bases outside the gene matches: 6. Germline V gene data show CDR1 as MNHEY and CDR2 as SMNVEV (reference sequence). This CDR3 has 15 residues. CDR3 in amino acids: CASSASSGVYNEQFF. The CDR3 nucleotides are TGTGCCAGCAGTGCCTCTAGCGGGGTATACAATGAGCAGTTCTTC.

A remark on this clone: One end of the junction does not line up with germline, which may come from a read error. The chain carries TRBV6-5 and TRBJ2-1; TRBD2 might be the D (6 bases). CDR1 is MNHEY, CDR2 SVGAGI, per germline. This CDR3 has 16 residues. In DNA form, the CDR3 reads TGTGCCAGCAGTTACGGGGACCGGGACTCCAACAATGAGCAGTTCTTC. Amino acid sequence: CASSYGDRDSNNEQFF.

The chain combines TRBV11-3 with TRBJ2-7; possibly TRBD1 for D (6 bases). Germline CDR1 is SGHNT and CDR2 is YENEEA. CDR3 length: 14 amino acids. Deletions cut 0 bases from V and 6 bases from J, with 12 bases between. The CDR3 region has the DNA TGTGCCAGCAGCTTAGACGGCACAGGGAGCGAGCAGTACTTC. Its translation: CASSLDGTGSEQYF.

CDR3 region: CASSLRDRPNLEPQHF. The CDR3 DNA sequence: TGTGCCAGCAGTCTGAGGGACAGGCCCAACCTGGAGCCCCAGCATTTT. The rearrangement joins TRBV28 to TRBJ1-5, with 8 bases matching TRBD1. The CDR3 sequence is 16 residues long. CDR1 is MDHEN and CDR2 is SYDVKM in the germline V gene. V shed 5 bases and J 8 bases; nucleotides not matched to a gene: 14.

The gene calls are TRBV11-2 and TRBJ2-7; TRBD2 matches 9 bases. The CDR3 is made up of 17 amino acids. V was pared by 3 bases and J by 8 bases, with 17 bases of the junction left unmatched. CDR1 SGHAT and CDR2 FQNNGV come from the germline V gene. For the CDR3, the DNA is TGTGCCAGCAGCTTTGCGGGAGGGCCCCTGTCTCCTACGAAGCAGTACTTC. This sequence encodes CASSFAGGPLSPTKQYF. The complete variable domain, with remaining parts taken from reference TRBV11-2 and TRBJ2-7, reads EAGVAQSPRYKIIEKRQSVAFWCNPISGHATLYWYQQILGQGPKLLIQFQNNGVVDDSQLPKDRFSAERLKGVDSTLKIQPAKLEDSAVYLCASSFAGGPLSPTKQYFGPGTRLTVT.

V gene TRBV20-1 combines with J gene TRBJ1-1; 8 bases align to TRBD1. Germline V CDR1 and CDR2: DFQATT, SNEGSKA (reference sequence). CDR3 length: 11 residues. The CDR3: CRVDRGGEAFF. In nucleotides, the CDR3 is TGCAGGGTAGACAGGGGTGGTGAAGCTTTCTTT.

The chain is built from TRBV4-2 and TRBJ2-7; 11 positions match TRBD2. V gave up 0 bases and J gave up 2 bases; unmatched junction bases: 9. Germline V lookup: CDR1 LGHNA, CDR2 YNFKEQ. The CDR3 totals 18 residues. The CDR3 region is CASSQESASGGTTYEQYF. The CDR3 nucleotides read TGTGCCAGCAGCCAAGAATCGGCTAGCGGGGGGACGACCTACGAGCAGTACTTC.

The chain couples TRBV9 to TRBJ1-5; D gene unclear. The CDR3 runs to 14 residues. Germline V CDR1 and CDR2: SGDLS, YYNGEE. V was pared by 0 bases and J by 4 bases, with 8 bases between. The CDR3 loop reads CASSVAGSNQPQHF. For the CDR3, the DNA is TGTGCCAGCAGCGTAGCTGGCAGTAATCAGCCCCAGCATTTT.

The chain combines TRBV28 with TRBJ1-1; 8 bases line up with TRBD1. Germline CDR1 MDHEN, CDR2 SYDVKM. The ends lost 7 bases at V and 9 bases at J; junction bases unmatched: 7. CDR3 length equals 12 residues. Written as DNA, the CDR3 is TGTGCCAGCAAGCCCGACAGGGGCCAAGCTTTCTTT. This encodes CASKPDRGQAFF.

The chain recombines TRBV4-3 with TRBJ2-7, with D perhaps TRBD1 or TRBD2 (5 bases each). Germline V gene data show CDR1 as LGHNA and CDR2 as YSLEER. V was pared by 4 bases and J by 2 bases, with 12 bases between. The CDR3 totals 14 residues. The CDR3 bases are TGCGCCAGCAGCCGCCGGGACGGGCCCTACGAGCAGTACTTC. Its protein is CASSRRDGPYEQYF.

The chain employs TRBV28 and TRBJ1-2, with D maybe TRBD1 (6 bases). Per germline, CDR1 MDHEN and CDR2 SYDVKM. The CDR3 sequence is 12 residues long. Trimming pared 6 bases from V and 4 bases from J, leaving 9 bases between. CDR3 in amino acids: CASRGGGYGYTF. CDR3 in DNA: TGTGCCAGCAGGGGGGGCGGCTATGGCTACACCTTC.

This clone was recorded once. The chain couples TRBV19 to TRBJ2-7; D might be TRBD2 (6 bases). This CDR3 region has 16 residues. V dropped 3 bases and J dropped 3 bases, with 18 bases sitting between them. From germline, CDR1 is LNHDA and CDR2 SQIVND (reference sequence). The CDR3 sequence: CASSIGGTGNGYEQYF. In DNA form, the CDR3 reads TGTGCCAGTAGTATCGGGGGAACGGGTAATGGCTACGAGCAGTACTTC.

This chain connects TRBV2 to TRBJ1-1; D may be TRBD1 (6 bases). V lost 5 bases and J lost 4, with 14 bases in between. The germline gives CDR1 SNHLY, CDR2 FYNNEI. The CDR3 extends over 14 amino acids. In DNA form, the CDR3 reads TGTGCCAGCAGTCCCATGGGGGGCGCCACTGAAGCTTTCTTT. It encodes CASSPMGGATEAFF.

The V call is TRBV7-6, the J call TRBJ2-2, with TRBD2 identical over 8 bases. Germline trimming cut 1 base from V and 0 bases from J; bases unmatched to any gene: 7. The CDR3 runs to 18 residues. Germline V gives CDR1 SGHVS, CDR2 FNYEAQ. The CDR3 DNA is TGTGCCAGCAGCTTAGACCCTCTAGCGGGCGCGAACACCGGGGAGCTGTTTTTT. It encodes CASSLDPLAGANTGELFF. Full variable domain (rest looked up from reference TRBV7-6 and TRBJ2-2): GAGVSQSPRYKVTKRGQDVALRCDPISGHVSLYWYRQALGQGPEFLTYFNYEAQQDKSGLPNDRFSAERPEGSISTLTIQRTEQRDSAMYRCASSLDPLAGANTGELFFGEGSRLTVL.

The chain combines TRBV7-2 with TRBJ2-7; D is unresolved. The CDR3 has 16 residues. The V end lost 2 bases, the J end lost 5 bases, and 19 bases lay between the germline ends. Germline CDR1 reads SGHTA; CDR2 reads FQGNSA. The CDR3 region has the DNA TGTGCCAGCAGCTTAATGGGTACCCGAGGTGGGGACGAGCAGTACTTC. Translation: CASSLMGTRGGDEQYF.

The chain employs TRBV6-5 and TRBJ1-4; 7 bases match TRBD1. CDR3 length: 14 residues. Losses at the gene ends were 5 bases for V and 11 bases for J; bases not matched to a gene: 11. The V gene's germline CDR1 is MNHEY and CDR2 SVGAGI. The CDR3 spells CASSKTGSETKLFF. CDR3 coding DNA: TGTGCCAGCAGTAAGACAGGGTCTGAGACCAAACTGTTTTTT.